The rows below give T cell receptor beta chains drawn from one sample of a study of blood T cell repertoires in COVID-19. The method was immunoSEQ multiplex PCR; TCRdb's version includes in-frame clones alone and lacks a portion of them. The sample yields about 250,000 clones, about 83% seen once. The sample consisted of peripheral blood. These receptors came from a human donor in a cohort sampled during active COVID-19. CDR3s include the opening cysteine and the closing phenylalanine or tryptophan. Fields, in order: clone size, D gene, V gene, J gene, CDR3 DNA, CDR3 protein. D genes are given only for firm matches. Some rows have no size entry. The others give once, few or many, or a class for an expanded clone.

-	TRBD1	TRBV15	TRBJ2-1	TGTGCCACCAGCAGAGATGGACAGTGGGACAGACATGAGCAGTTCTTC	CATSRDGQWDRHEQFF
-	-	TRBV28	TRBJ2-5	TGTGCCAGCAGTTTTGTCGGGGGTCGGGAGACCCAGTACTTC	CASSFVGGRETQYF
-	TRBD2	TRBV5-1	TRBJ2-1	TGCGCCAGCAGCGGGGGACTAGCGGCAACTGCCTACAATGAGCAGTTCTTC	CASSGGLAATAYNEQFF
-	TRBD1	TRBV11-2	TRBJ2-7	TGTGCCAGCAGTTACGGGACAGGGGCCTACGAGCAGTACTTC	CASSYGTGAYEQYF
-	-	TRBV30	TRBJ2-2	TGTGCCTGGACCGAAGACTTTAACACCGGGGAGCTGTTTTTT	CAWTEDFNTGELFF
-	-	TRBV19	TRBJ1-1	TGTGCCAGTAGCGGTGTGTTCGGAGACACTGAAGCTTTCTTT	CASSGVFGDTEAFF
-	-	TRBV25-1	TRBJ2-1	TGTGCCACCCAGGACAAATACTACAATGAGCAGTTCTTC	CATQDKYYNEQFF
-	-	TRBV11-2	TRBJ1-4	TGTGCCAGCAGCTGGGGAAGCGGGGAAAAACTGTTTTTT	CASSWGSGEKLFF
-	TRBD2	TRBV28	TRBJ2-3	TGTGCCAGCGGGGGGGTCGAACCAGATACGCAGTATTTT	CASGGVEPDTQYF
-	-	TRBV5-4	TRBJ2-5	TGTGCCAGCAGCGTCGTGGAGGGGGAGACCCAGTACTTC	CASSVVEGETQYF
-	-	TRBV6-5	TRBJ1-2	TGTGCCAATTCGCCACAGGGCGGGTATGGCTACACCTTC	CANSPQGGYGYTF
-	-	TRBV2	TRBJ2-7	TGTGCCAGCGGGGTGGGAGCCGCCGAGCAGTACTTC	CASGVGAAEQYF
-	TRBD1	TRBV7-9	TRBJ1-2	TGTGCCAGCAGCCCAACAGGGGGAGGTGGCTACACCTTC	CASSPTGGGGYTF
-	TRBD2	TRBV4-1	TRBJ2-5	TGCGCCAGCAGCCAAGGCCGCGGGGGGGCCAGGGAGACCCAGTACTTC	CASSQGRGGARETQYF
once	TRBD1	TRBV7-2	TRBJ2-1	TGTGCCAGCAGCTTAGCCCCTGCCGGGACAGGGGCGGGTGAGCAGTTCTTC	CASSLAPAGTGAGEQFF
-	TRBD2	TRBV2	TRBJ2-1	TGTGCCAGCACCGCGAGACTAGCGGTCAACAATGAGCAGTTCTTC	CASTARLAVNNEQFF
-	-	TRBV12-3/TRBV12-4	TRBJ1-1	TGTGCCAGCAGTGGCATAATGAACACTGAAGCTTTCTTT	CASSGIMNTEAFF
-	-	TRBV3-1/TRBV3-2	TRBJ2-1	TGTGCCAGCAGCCGAAACCCGGGAAGCTCCTACAATGAGCAGTTCTTC	CASSRNPGSSYNEQFF
-	TRBD1	TRBV5-1	TRBJ1-1	TGCGCCAGCAGCTTGGCGACCTCAGGGGGTGAACGAGCTTTCTTT	CASSLATSGGERAFF
-	-	TRBV10-3	TRBJ2-3	TGTGCCACTCTTCCCGAGAGCACAGATACGCAGTATTTT	CATLPESTDTQYF
few	TRBD1	TRBV30	TRBJ1-5	TGTGCCTGGAGTACCGGACAGGGGGACAATCAGCCCCAGCATTTT	CAWSTGQGDNQPQHF
-	-	TRBV9	TRBJ1-6	TGTGCCAGCAGCGTAGATACAGGGAATAATTCACCCCTCCACTTT	CASSVDTGNNSPLHF
-	TRBD1	TRBV7-9	TRBJ1-6	TGTGCCAGCAGTCGGGACAGGGGGGATTCACCCCTCCACTTT	CASSRDRGDSPLHF
-	TRBD2	TRBV7-3	TRBJ2-1	TGTGCCAGCAGCTTATTACCTAGCGGGGGATTCGGTGAGCAGTTCTTC	CASSLLPSGGFGEQFF
-	TRBD1	TRBV9	TRBJ1-4	TGTGCCAGCAGCTACTCGAGCCCAGGGACAGGGTCTAATGAAAAACTGTTTTTT	CASSYSSPGTGSNEKLFF
few	TRBD1	TRBV5-8	TRBJ2-7	TGTGCCAGCAGCCCCGGGACAGTAAGAAACAACGAGCAGTACTTC	CASSPGTVRNNEQYF
-	-	TRBV5-4	TRBJ2-3	TGTGCCAGCAGCTTGAGGGTAGCGTCAGATACGCAGTATTTT	CASSLRVASDTQYF
-	-	TRBV19	TRBJ2-3	TGTGCCAGTAGTACCGACACAGGGCTGGCAGATACGCAGTATTTT	CASSTDTGLADTQYF
-	-	TRBV7-2	TRBJ2-5	TGTGCCAGCAGCTTATACCGGGAGACCCAGTACTTC	CASSLYRETQYF
-	TRBD1	TRBV28	TRBJ1-4	TGTGCCAGCAGCCTCACAGGGGGGGTTTTTCTAACTAATGAAAAACTGTTTTTT	CASSLTGGVFLTNEKLFF
-	-	TRBV19	TRBJ1-5	TGTGCCAGTAGTATAGATCATACCTGGAGGGGAAGCAATCAGCCCCAGCATTTT	CASSIDHTWRGSNQPQHF
-	TRBD1	TRBV2	TRBJ2-5	TGTGCCAGCAGTGAAGGTTATATCAGGGGGCGGGAGACCCAGTACTTC	CASSEGYIRGRETQYF
few	TRBD1	TRBV28	TRBJ2-7	TGTGCCAGTTGGACAGGGGGGGCCTACGAGCAGTACTTC	CASWTGGAYEQYF
-	-	TRBV19	TRBJ1-1	TGTGCCAGTAGTATAGTGGGACTTTCGAACACTGAAGCTTTCTTT	CASSIVGLSNTEAFF
-	-	TRBV5-6	TRBJ2-2	TGTGCCAGCACCCTCGGGGTGGATACCGGGGAGCTGTTTTTT	CASTLGVDTGELFF
-	-	TRBV12-3/TRBV12-4	TRBJ2-1	TGTGCCAGCAGTTTACCTGGGAGGCATGAGCAGTTCTTC	CASSLPGRHEQFF
-	TRBD1	TRBV10-3	TRBJ1-6	TGTGCCACCCGCGGGACAGGGGAGAACAATTCACCCCTCCACTTT	CATRGTGENNSPLHF
once	-	TRBV5-8	TRBJ2-7	TGTGCCAGCAGCTTGATGAGGTACGAGCAGTACTTC	CASSLMRYEQYF
few	-	TRBV4-1	TRBJ1-4	TGCGCCAGCAGCCAAGATCTAAGGAACACCGTAAGGGGTGGTGAAAAACTGTTTTTT	CASSQDLRNTVRGGEKLFF
-	TRBD1	TRBV7-8	TRBJ1-5	TGTGCCAGCAGCGCAGGGACAGGGGGCCGTCAGCCCCAGCATTTT	CASSAGTGGRQPQHF
-	-	TRBV29-1	TRBJ1-1	TGCAGCGATCAGGGCCTGAACACTGAAGCTTTCTTT	CSDQGLNTEAFF
-	-	TRBV16	TRBJ2-5	TGTGCCAGCAGCCGAGACTTGAAAGAGACCCAGTACTTC	CASSRDLKETQYF
-	-	TRBV24-1	TRBJ2-3	TGTGCCACCAGTGATCCAGAAGATACGCAGTATTTT	CATSDPEDTQYF
-	TRBD1	TRBV12-5	TRBJ1-1	TGTGCTAGTGGTTTGGTACAAACAGGGGCGGATACTGAAGCTTTCTTT	CASGLVQTGADTEAFF
-	-	TRBV4-1	TRBJ2-7	TGCGCCAGCAGCCAAGAGCCCGCCAGTCTCTACGAGCAGTACTTC	CASSQEPASLYEQYF
-	-	TRBV30	TRBJ1-4	TGTGCCTGGAGTGTACAGGGACCCTTGGACGAAAAACTGTTTTTT	CAWSVQGPLDEKLFF
once	-	TRBV7-2	TRBJ2-5	TGTGCCAGCAGTCCACTGCGCGGGAAGGTGGCACAAGAGACCCAGTACTTC	CASSPLRGKVAQETQYF
-	TRBD2	TRBV5-1	TRBJ2-2	TGCGCCAGCAGCTCCACTAGCGGGGGGGCCGGGGAGCTGTTTTTT	CASSSTSGGAGELFF
-	TRBD1	TRBV19	TRBJ2-7	TGTGCCAGTAGTATGTGGGACAGGGACCACGAGCAGTACTTC	CASSMWDRDHEQYF
-	TRBD1	TRBV6-5	TRBJ2-5	TGTGCCAGCAGCGGGGACAGGGGGTATCAAGAGACCCAGTACTTC	CASSGDRGYQETQYF
-	-	TRBV6-5	TRBJ2-7	TGTGCCAGCAGTTCCGCGATTGGGCTGGCGCTCTACGAGCAGTACTTC	CASSSAIGLALYEQYF
-	TRBD1	TRBV6-4	TRBJ2-3	TGTGCCAGCAGTCCCGGACAGGGGGGGAAAGATACGCAGTATTTT	CASSPGQGGKDTQYF
-	TRBD1	TRBV30	TRBJ2-7	TGTGCCTGGAGTCATGGACAGGGTCCGTCCTACGAGCAGTACTTC	CAWSHGQGPSYEQYF